One T cell receptor beta chain is described in this entry. Its antigen is still unknown. This specimen comes from a study of shared clonotypes between healthy human individuals. Germline CDR1 SEHNR, CDR2 FQNEAQ (reference sequence). V dropped 5 bases and J dropped 7 bases, with 18 bases sitting between them. The CDR3 has 15 amino acids. Each donor was a Caucasian adult residing in Nashville, Tennessee. The authors divided CD4+ cells into CD45RA+ naive and CD45RA-negative memory subsets. Sequencing was performed with immunoSEQ multiplex PCR; in TCRdb, only in-frame clones are kept and a portion is missing. The data show 1.6 million or so clones, about 96% seen once. Study-level findings and limits: Richness estimates generally favored naive over memory subsets. An anticipated effect of sequencing depth on clonotype sharing among donors was recognized.

This chain connects TRBV7-9 to TRBJ1-5; D ambiguous. Input material: naive CD4+ T cells sorted from blood. Subset meaning: CD45RA+ positively selected. The source of this sequence is a man aged 30-40 years in good health. This CDR3 is CASSQGRNTGQPQHF. CDR3 DNA sequence: TGTGCCAGCAGCCAAGGCAGGAATACTGGGCAGCCCCAGCATTTT. Combining the CDR3 with reference TRBV7-9 and TRBJ1-5 gives the whole variable domain DTGVSQNPRHKITKRGQNVTFRCDPISEHNRLYWYRQTLGQGPEFLTYFQNEAQLEKSRLLSDRFSAERPKGSFSTLEIQRTEQGDSAMYLCASSQGRNTGQPQHFGDGTRLSIL.